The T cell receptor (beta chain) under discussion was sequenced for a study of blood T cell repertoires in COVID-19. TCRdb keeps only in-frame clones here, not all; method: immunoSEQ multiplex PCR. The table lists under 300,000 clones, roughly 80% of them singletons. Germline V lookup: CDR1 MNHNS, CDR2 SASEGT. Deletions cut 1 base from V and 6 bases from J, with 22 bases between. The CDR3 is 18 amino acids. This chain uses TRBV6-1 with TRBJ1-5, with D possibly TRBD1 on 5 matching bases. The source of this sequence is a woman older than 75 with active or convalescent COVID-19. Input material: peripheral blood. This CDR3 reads CASSEGYWAGTSTQPQHF. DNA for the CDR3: TGTGCCAGCAGTGAAGGTTATTGGGCGGGGACGTCCACTCAGCCCCAGCATTTT.